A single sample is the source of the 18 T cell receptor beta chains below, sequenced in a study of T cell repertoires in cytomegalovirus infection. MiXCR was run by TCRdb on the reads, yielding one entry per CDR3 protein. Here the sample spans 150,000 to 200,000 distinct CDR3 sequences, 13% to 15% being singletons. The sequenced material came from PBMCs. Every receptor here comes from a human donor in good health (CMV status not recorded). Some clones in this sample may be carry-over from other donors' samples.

The CDR3: CASSLFVGETQYF. CDR3 DNA sequence: TGTGCCAGCAGCCTATTCGTAGGAGAGACCCAGTACTTC. V usage is TRBV14 and J usage is TRBJ2-5; D remains unclear. CDR1 is SGHDN and CDR2 is FVKESK in the germline V gene. V shed 4 bases and J shed 4 bases, with 10 bases lying between them. This CDR3 is 13 amino acids long.

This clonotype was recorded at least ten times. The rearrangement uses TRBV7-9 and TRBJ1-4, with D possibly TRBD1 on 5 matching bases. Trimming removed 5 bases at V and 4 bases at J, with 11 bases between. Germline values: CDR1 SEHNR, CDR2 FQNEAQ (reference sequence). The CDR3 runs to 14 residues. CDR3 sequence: CASSMGRINEKLFF. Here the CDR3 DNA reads TGTGCCAGCAGCATGGGACGGATTAATGAAAAACTGTTTTTT.

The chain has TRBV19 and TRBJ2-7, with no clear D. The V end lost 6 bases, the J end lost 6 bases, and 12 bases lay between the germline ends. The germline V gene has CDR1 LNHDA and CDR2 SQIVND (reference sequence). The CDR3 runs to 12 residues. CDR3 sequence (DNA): TGTGCCAGTAGCCTCGGGCTGGGCGAGCAGTACTTC. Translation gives CASSLGLGEQYF.

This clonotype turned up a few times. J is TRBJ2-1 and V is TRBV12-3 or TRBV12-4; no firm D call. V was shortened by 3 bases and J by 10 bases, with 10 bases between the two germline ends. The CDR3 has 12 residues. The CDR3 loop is CASSFGQWEQFF. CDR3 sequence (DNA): TGTGCCAGCAGTTTTGGGCAATGGGAGCAGTTCTTC.

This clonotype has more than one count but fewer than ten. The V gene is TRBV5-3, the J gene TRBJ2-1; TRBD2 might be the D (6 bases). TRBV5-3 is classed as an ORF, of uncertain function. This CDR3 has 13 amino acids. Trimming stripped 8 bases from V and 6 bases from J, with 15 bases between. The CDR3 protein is CASSQTSSNEQFF. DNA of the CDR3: TGTGCCAGCAGCCAAACTAGCTCCAATGAGCAGTTCTTC.

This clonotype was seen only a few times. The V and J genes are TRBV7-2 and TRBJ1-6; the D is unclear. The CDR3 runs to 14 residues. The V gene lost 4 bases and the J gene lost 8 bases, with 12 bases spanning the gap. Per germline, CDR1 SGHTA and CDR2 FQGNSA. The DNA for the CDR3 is TGTGCCAGCAGCTCCTTGACGGTGTATTCACCCCTCCACTTT. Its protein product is CASSSLTVYSPLHF.

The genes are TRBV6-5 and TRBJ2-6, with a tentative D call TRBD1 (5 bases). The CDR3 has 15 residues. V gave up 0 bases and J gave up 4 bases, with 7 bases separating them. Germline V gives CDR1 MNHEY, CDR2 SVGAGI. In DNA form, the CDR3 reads TGTGCCAGCAGTTACTCCAGGGCCGGGGCCAACGTCCTGACTTTC. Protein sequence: CASSYSRAGANVLTF.

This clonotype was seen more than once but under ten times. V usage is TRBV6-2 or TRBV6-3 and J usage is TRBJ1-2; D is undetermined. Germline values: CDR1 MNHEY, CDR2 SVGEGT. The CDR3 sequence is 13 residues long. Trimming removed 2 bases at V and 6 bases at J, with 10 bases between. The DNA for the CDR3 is TGTGCCAGCAGTTACAATTTTAGGGATGGCTACACCTTC. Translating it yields CASSYNFRDGYTF.

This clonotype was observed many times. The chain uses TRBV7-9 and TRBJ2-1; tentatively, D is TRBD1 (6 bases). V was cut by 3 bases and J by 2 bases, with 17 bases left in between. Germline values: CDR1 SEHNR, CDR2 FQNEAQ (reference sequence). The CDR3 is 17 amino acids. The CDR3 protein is CASSFTLQGRPYNEQFF. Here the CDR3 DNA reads TGTGCCAGCAGCTTCACTTTACAGGGTAGGCCCTACAATGAGCAGTTCTTC.

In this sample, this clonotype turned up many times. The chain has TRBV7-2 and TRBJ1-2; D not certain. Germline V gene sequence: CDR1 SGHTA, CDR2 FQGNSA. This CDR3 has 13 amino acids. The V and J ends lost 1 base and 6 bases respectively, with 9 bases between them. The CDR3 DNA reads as TGTGCCAGCAGCTTAGTTGGCCGGGATGGCTACACCTTC. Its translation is CASSLVGRDGYTF.

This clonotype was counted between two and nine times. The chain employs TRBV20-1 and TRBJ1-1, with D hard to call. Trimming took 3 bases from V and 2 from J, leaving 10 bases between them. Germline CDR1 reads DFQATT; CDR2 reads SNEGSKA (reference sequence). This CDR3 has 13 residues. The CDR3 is CSASYLQNTEAFF. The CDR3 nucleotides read TGCAGTGCTAGTTATCTCCAAAACACTGAAGCTTTCTTT.

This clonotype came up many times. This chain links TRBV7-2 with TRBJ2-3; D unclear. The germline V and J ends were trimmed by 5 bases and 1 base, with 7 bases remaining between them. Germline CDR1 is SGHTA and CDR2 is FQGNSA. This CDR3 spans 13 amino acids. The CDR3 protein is CASSRYGTDTQYF. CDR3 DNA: TGTGCCAGCAGCCGGTATGGCACAGATACGCAGTATTTT.

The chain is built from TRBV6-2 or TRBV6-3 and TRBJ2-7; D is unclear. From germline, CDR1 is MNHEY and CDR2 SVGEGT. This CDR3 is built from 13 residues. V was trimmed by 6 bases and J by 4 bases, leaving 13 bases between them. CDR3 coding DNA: TGTGCCAGCAGGCCCGGACGGTATTACGAGCAGTACTTC. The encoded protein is CASRPGRYYEQYF.

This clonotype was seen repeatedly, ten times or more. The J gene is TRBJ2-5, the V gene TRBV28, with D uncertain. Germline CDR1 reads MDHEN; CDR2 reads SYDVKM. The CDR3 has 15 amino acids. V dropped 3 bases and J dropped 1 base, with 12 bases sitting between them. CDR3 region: CASSLSLGTQETQYF. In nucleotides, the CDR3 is TGTGCCAGCAGTTTGTCCCTAGGTACCCAAGAGACCCAGTACTTC.

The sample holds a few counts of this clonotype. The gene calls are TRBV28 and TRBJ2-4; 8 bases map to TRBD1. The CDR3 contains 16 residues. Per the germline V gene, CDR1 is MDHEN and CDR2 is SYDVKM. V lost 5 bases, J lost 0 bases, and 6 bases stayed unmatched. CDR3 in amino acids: CASSPGTGGAKNIQYF. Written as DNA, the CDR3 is TGTGCCAGCAGTCCAGGGACAGGAGGAGCCAAAAACATTCAGTACTTC.

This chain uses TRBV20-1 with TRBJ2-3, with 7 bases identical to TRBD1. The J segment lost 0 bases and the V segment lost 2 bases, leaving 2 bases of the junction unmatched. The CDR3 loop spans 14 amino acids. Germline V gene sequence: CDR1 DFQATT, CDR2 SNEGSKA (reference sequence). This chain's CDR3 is CSARWDRSTDTQYF. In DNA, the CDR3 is TGCAGTGCTAGATGGGACAGAAGCACAGATACGCAGTATTTT.

CDR3 DNA: TGTGCCACCAGCAGAGATAGGACCGGGGAGCTGTTTTTT. Translating it yields CATSRDRTGELFF. The V gene is TRBV15, the J gene TRBJ2-2; D not certain. Trimming removed 0 bases from V and 5 bases from J, with 4 bases in between. Looked up from germline, CDR1 is LNHNV and CDR2 is YYDKDF (reference sequence). This CDR3 is built from 13 residues.

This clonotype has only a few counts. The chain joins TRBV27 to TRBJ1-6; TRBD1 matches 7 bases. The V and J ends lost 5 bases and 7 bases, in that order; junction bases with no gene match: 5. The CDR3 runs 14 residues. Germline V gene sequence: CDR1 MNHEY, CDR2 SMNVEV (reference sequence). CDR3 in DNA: TGTGCCAGCAGTGGAGAGGGGGCAAATTCACCCCTCCACTTT. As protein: CASSGEGANSPLHF.